Given below is one T cell receptor (beta chain) in context. Its matching antigen is unknown. This entry is derived from a study of OX40 agonist ivuxolimab in advanced cancers. Looking at the study overall: Patients were dosed intravenously with ivuxolimab at 0.01 to 10 mg/kg every 2 weeks. A partial response was reached by three patients: one with hepatocellular carcinoma and two with cutaneous melanoma. Study-wide points: CD4+ T cells averaged fewer expanded clones than CD8+ T cells. Some patients without response likewise showed low normalized clonal expansion.

TCRdb keeps only in-frame clones here, not all; method: immunoSEQ multiplex PCR. The sample yields 40,000 to 55,000 clones, about 80% seen once. The CDR3 totals 15 residues. V lost 5 bases and J lost 3; bases outside the gene matches: 3. The germline V gene encodes CDR1 MDHEN and CDR2 SYDVKM. This specimen consisted of CD4+ or CD8+ T cells sorted from blood, obtained in a trial of the OX40 agonist ivuxolimab. This receptor was taken from an adult with an advanced solid tumor such as melanoma, head and neck, liver or kidney cancer. The chain is built from TRBV28 and TRBJ1-5; 11 bases match TRBD1. The CDR3 loop is CASSPGQGVNQPQHF. The CDR3 DNA reads TGTGCCAGCAGTCCGGGACAGGGGGTCAATCAGCCCCAGCATTTT. Based on the CDR3 plus reference TRBV28 and TRBJ1-5, the full variable domain is DVKVTQSSRYLVKRTGEKVFLECVQDMDHENMFWYRQDPGLGLRLIYFSYDVKMKEKGDIPEGYSVSREKKERFSLILESASTNQTSMYLCASSPGQGVNQPQHFGDGTRLSIL.